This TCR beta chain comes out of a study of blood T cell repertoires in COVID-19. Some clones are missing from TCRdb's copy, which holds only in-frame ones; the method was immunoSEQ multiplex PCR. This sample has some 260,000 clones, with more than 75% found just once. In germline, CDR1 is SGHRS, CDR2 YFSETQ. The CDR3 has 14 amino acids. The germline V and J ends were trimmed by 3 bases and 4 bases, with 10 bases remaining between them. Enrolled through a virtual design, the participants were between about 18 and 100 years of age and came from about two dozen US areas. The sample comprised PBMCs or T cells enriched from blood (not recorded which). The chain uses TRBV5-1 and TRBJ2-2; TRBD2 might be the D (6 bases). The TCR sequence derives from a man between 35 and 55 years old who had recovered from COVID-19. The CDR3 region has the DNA TGCGCCAGCAGCTCGCCCGGGGGCACCGGGGAGCTGTTTTTT. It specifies CASSSPGGTGELFF.